Presented here are 5 T cell receptor beta chains from one specimen sequenced in a study of cytomegalovirus exposure and HLA in healthy donors. Primers for the PCR totalled 60 Vbeta and 13 Jbeta. Using immunoSEQ multiplex PCR, the repertoire was profiled, and TCRdb retains in-frame clones only, with some absent. The data show under 200,000 clones, around 85% seen once. Sequenced material: PBMCs. These receptors all stem from a man aged 45-65 years in good health and CMV-seropositive.

The chain combines TRBV4-2 with TRBJ2-2; no definite D call. Trimming took 3 bases from V and 5 from J, leaving 7 bases between them. The length of the CDR3 is 13 residues. Germline-derived CDR1 and CDR2 are LGHNA and YNFKEQ. The CDR3 region has the DNA TGTGCCAGCAGCCACGCCCTAACCGGGGAGCTGTTTTTT. Its protein is CASSHALTGELFF.

This clone was seen a handful of times. V gene TRBV5-1 combines with J gene TRBJ2-1; 15 nucleotides agree with TRBD2. The V and J ends lost 4 bases and 7 bases, in that order; junction bases with no gene match: 12. Germline V gene data show CDR1 as SGHRS and CDR2 as YFSETQ. This CDR3 has 18 amino acids. CDR3: CASSPGLAGGFARNEQFF. The CDR3 nucleotides are TGCGCCAGCAGCCCGGGACTAGCGGGAGGCTTCGCGAGGAATGAGCAGTTCTTC.

The J gene is TRBJ1-1, the V gene TRBV18, with 9 bases matching TRBD1. Germline V gene lookup returns CDR1 KGHSH and CDR2 LQKENI. The CDR3 extends over 16 amino acids. With 2 bases clipped from V and 2 bases from J, the junction kept 6 bases outside the gene matches. The CDR3 is CASSPKQGAVNTEAFF. CDR3 nucleotide sequence: TGTGCCAGCTCACCAAAACAGGGGGCGGTTAACACTGAAGCTTTCTTT.

The rearrangement joins TRBV9 to TRBJ2-1, with 11 bases aligning to TRBD2. The CDR3 consists of 17 residues. Looked up from germline, CDR1 is SGDLS and CDR2 is YYNGEE. The V gene end was trimmed by 0 bases and the J gene end by 8 bases; junction bases not matched to a gene: 10. CDR3 sequence (DNA): TGTGCCAGCAGCGTAGTCTACATAGCGGGGGGGCCCCATGAGCAGTTCTTC. Residues: CASSVVYIAGGPHEQFF.

The V gene is TRBV11-3, the J gene TRBJ2-1; 8 bases are shared with TRBD2. This CDR3 has 15 amino acids. With V trimmed by 5 bases and J by 3 bases, 6 bases remained unmatched. CDR1 and CDR2 (germline): SGHNT, YENEEA. For the CDR3, the DNA is TGTGCCAGCAGCCCCCAGCGGGAGAGCTACAATGAGCAGTTCTTC. Encoded protein: CASSPQRESYNEQFF. Complete variable domain (other parts from reference TRBV11-3 and TRBJ2-1): EAGVVQSPRYKIIEKKQPVAFWCNPISGHNTLYWYLQNLGQGPELLIRYENEEAVDDSQLPKDRFSAERLKGVDSTLKIQPAELGDSAVYLCASSPQRESYNEQFFGPGTRLTVL.